This TCR beta chain appears in the sequencing data of a study of cytomegalovirus exposure and HLA in healthy donors. Study-wide results and caveats: Cytomegalovirus association was listed for about 180 TCR beta chains. A missense variant in DCLRE1C was later tied to TCR beta V- and J-gene trimming.

The CDR3 spans 16 residues. Germline V lookup: CDR1 GTSNPN, CDR2 SVGIG (reference sequence). Trimming at V came to 2 bases and at J to 4 bases, leaving 9 bases not matched to a gene. A multiplex PCR was run with 60 Vbeta primers and 13 Jbeta primers. Some clones are missing from TCRdb's copy, which holds only in-frame ones; the method was immunoSEQ multiplex PCR. Of about 59,000 clones in the sample, 75% to 85% were seen once. This clone has a handful of counts. Its antigen is not known. The V call is TRBV30, the J call TRBJ2-7, with TRBD1 identical over 12 bases. Sequences were obtained from PBMCs. This clonotype was obtained from a human donor in good health. The CDR3: CAWSKVRDRGLYEQYF. The CDR3 bases are TGTGCCTGGAGTAAAGTCCGGGACAGGGGGCTTTACGAGCAGTACTTC.